This T cell receptor beta chain was sequenced for a study of CD8 T cells in Susac syndrome. This CDR3 is built from 17 residues. CDR1 and CDR2 from the germline V gene are SNHLY and FYNNEI. V gave up 6 bases and J gave up 3 bases, with 21 bases separating them. An amount of RNA that ranged from roughly 0.45 to 1 ug was reverse transcribed with random hexamers. By means of immunoSEQ multiplex PCR, TCR beta CDR3 spanning 54 Vbeta and 13 Jbeta underwent amplification. Each CDR3 protein is one row after TCRdb ran MiXCR on the immunoSEQ multiplex PCR reads. The sample has approximately 150,000 distinct CDR3 sequences; about 95% are singletons. The authors sequenced TCR beta from blood CD8+ and CD4+ T cells. The study used treatment-naive patients who had stable or active relapsing-remitting disease as multiple sclerosis controls. Negative isolation was applied to CD8+ and CD4+ T cells, and FACS enrichment was applied to TEMRA cells.

The V call is TRBV2, the J call TRBJ1-5; weak D call: TRBD1 (6 bases). Sequenced sample: CD4+ T cells from PBMCs. The TCR sequence derives from a human donor with multiple sclerosis. CDR3 amino acids: CASSLDRQASINQPQHF. CDR3 coding DNA: TGTGCCAGCAGCCTGGATAGACAGGCGTCAATCAATCAGCCCCAGCATTTT.